Listed below are T cell receptor beta chains from one sample, sequenced in a study of T cell responses to AZD1222 COVID-19 vaccine. Method: immunoSEQ multiplex PCR; TCRdb's copy keeps in-frame clones and lacks some. The data show about 100,000 clones, roughly nine tenths seen once. The sample was peripheral blood, taken on day 0 of AZD1222 vaccination. The receptors originated from an adult in good health. The CDR3 runs from the conserved cysteine through the conserved F or W. D genes are given only for firm matches. Size values are once, few and many counts, or a class for expanded clones, and some rows have none.

v_call: TRBV29-1; d_call: -; clone_size: -; j_call: TRBJ1-2; cdr3_nt: TGCAGCGTTGAATTATGGGGATTCGACGGCTACACCTTC; cdr3_aa: CSVELWGFDGYTF
v_call: TRBV24-1; d_call: -; clone_size: -; j_call: TRBJ2-7; cdr3_nt: TGTGCCACCTCTCCCGGACCCTTACAAGAGCAGTACTTC; cdr3_aa: CATSPGPLQEQYF
v_call: TRBV3-1/TRBV3-2; d_call: -; clone_size: -; j_call: TRBJ2-5; cdr3_nt: TGTGCCAGCAGCCAGTCTCAAGAGACCCAGTACTTC; cdr3_aa: CASSQSQETQYF
v_call: TRBV27; d_call: -; clone_size: -; j_call: TRBJ1-2; cdr3_nt: TGTGCCAGCAGTTTACTGTTTGCAGCTAACTATGGCTACACCTTC; cdr3_aa: CASSLLFAANYGYTF
v_call: TRBV9; d_call: TRBD2; clone_size: -; j_call: TRBJ2-7; cdr3_nt: TGTGCCAGCAGCGTAGCCGGGACTAGCGAAGACGAGCAGTACTTC; cdr3_aa: CASSVAGTSEDEQYF
v_call: TRBV6-2/TRBV6-3; d_call: -; clone_size: -; j_call: TRBJ2-6; cdr3_nt: TGTGCCAGCAGTTACTTGAGACTTAGCTCTGGGGCCAACGTCCTGACTTTC; cdr3_aa: CASSYLRLSSGANVLTF
v_call: TRBV30; d_call: -; clone_size: -; j_call: TRBJ2-1; cdr3_nt: TGTGCCTGGAGTAGCGTCTACAATGAGCAGTTCTTC; cdr3_aa: CAWSSVYNEQFF
v_call: TRBV28; d_call: TRBD1; clone_size: -; j_call: TRBJ2-7; cdr3_nt: TGTGCCAGCAGAACCCCGGGACAGGGGGAGAACGAGCAGTACTTC; cdr3_aa: CASRTPGQGENEQYF
v_call: TRBV30; d_call: -; clone_size: once; j_call: TRBJ1-6; cdr3_nt: TGTGCCTGGAGTGTATTAGCGAAACCCCACCTCCACTTT; cdr3_aa: CAWSVLAKPHLHF
v_call: TRBV30; d_call: -; clone_size: once; j_call: TRBJ2-2; cdr3_nt: TGTGCCTGGAGTGTACTATTCAGCAACACCGGGGAGCTGTTTTTT; cdr3_aa: CAWSVLFSNTGELFF
v_call: TRBV6-1; d_call: TRBD1; clone_size: -; j_call: TRBJ1-5; cdr3_nt: TGTGCCAGCAGTGGGACAGGGCAAGTGGGTAGCAATCAGCCCCAGCATTTT; cdr3_aa: CASSGTGQVGSNQPQHF
v_call: TRBV2; d_call: TRBD1; clone_size: -; j_call: TRBJ1-2; cdr3_nt: TGTGCCAGCAGAACCGGGACAGGGGATCCTTTGGCTGGCTACACCTTC; cdr3_aa: CASRTGTGDPLAGYTF
v_call: TRBV4-1; d_call: -; clone_size: -; j_call: TRBJ1-3; cdr3_nt: TGCGCCAGCAGCCAAGATCCGCGTCAGGGAAGAAACACCATATATTTT; cdr3_aa: CASSQDPRQGRNTIYF
v_call: TRBV7-9; d_call: TRBD2; clone_size: -; j_call: TRBJ2-1; cdr3_nt: TGTGCCAGCAGCTTATTGGCGGGAGGGGCACATGAGCAGTTCTTC; cdr3_aa: CASSLLAGGAHEQFF
v_call: TRBV27; d_call: TRBD2; clone_size: -; j_call: TRBJ2-5; cdr3_nt: TGTGCCAGCAGTTTGGCTAGCGGGAGGGCCAGGGAGACCCAGTACTTC; cdr3_aa: CASSLASGRARETQYF